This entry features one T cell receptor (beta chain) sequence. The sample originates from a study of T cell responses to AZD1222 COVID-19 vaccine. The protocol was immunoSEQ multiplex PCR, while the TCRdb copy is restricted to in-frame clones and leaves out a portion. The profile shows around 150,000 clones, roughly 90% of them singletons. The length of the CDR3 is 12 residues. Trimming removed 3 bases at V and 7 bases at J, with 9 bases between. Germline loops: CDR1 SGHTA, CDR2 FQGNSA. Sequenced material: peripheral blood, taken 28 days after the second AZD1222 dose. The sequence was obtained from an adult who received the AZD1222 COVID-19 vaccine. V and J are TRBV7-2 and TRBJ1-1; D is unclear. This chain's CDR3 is CASSFLGSEAFF. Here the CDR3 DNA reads TGTGCCAGCAGCTTCTTAGGGAGTGAAGCTTTCTTT. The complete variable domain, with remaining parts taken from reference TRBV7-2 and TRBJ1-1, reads GAGVSQSPSNKVTEKGKDVELRCDPISGHTALYWYRQSLGQGLEFLIYFQGNSAPDKSGLPSDRFSAERTGGSVSTLTIQRTQQEDSAVYLCASSFLGSEAFFGQGTRLTVV.